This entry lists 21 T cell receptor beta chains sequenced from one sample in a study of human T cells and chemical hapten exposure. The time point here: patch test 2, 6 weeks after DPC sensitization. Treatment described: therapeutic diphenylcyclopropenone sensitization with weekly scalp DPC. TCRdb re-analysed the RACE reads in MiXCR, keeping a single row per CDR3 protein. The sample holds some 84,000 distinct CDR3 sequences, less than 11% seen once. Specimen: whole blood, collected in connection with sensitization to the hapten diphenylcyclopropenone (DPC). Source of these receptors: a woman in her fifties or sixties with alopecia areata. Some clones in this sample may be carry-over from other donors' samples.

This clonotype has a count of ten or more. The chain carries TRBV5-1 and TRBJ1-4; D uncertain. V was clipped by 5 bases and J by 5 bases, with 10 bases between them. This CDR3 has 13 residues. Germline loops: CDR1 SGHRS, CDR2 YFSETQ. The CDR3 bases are TGCGCCAGCAGGGAAGGTCAGAATGAAAAACTGTTTTTT. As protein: CASREGQNEKLFF. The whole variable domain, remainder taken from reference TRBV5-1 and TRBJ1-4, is KAGVTQTPRYLIKTRGQQVTLSCSPISGHRSVSWYQQTPGQGLQFLFEYFSETQRNKGNFPGRFSGRQFSNSRSEMNVSTLELGDSALYLCASREGQNEKLFFGSGTQLSVL.

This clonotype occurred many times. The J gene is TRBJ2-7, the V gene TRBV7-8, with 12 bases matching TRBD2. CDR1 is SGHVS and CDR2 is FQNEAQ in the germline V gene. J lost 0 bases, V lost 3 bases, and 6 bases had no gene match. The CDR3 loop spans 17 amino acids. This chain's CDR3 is CASSFGTSGYSSYEQYF. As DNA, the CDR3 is TGTGCCAGCAGCTTCGGGACTAGCGGGTATAGCTCCTACGAGCAGTACTTC.

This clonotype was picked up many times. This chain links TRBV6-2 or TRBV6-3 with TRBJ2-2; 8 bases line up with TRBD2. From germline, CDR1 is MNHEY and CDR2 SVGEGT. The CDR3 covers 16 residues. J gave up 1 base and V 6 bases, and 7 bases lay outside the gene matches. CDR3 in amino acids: CASRPLTSGNTGELFF. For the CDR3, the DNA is TGTGCCAGCAGGCCGCTTACTAGCGGGAACACCGGGGAGCTGTTTTTT.

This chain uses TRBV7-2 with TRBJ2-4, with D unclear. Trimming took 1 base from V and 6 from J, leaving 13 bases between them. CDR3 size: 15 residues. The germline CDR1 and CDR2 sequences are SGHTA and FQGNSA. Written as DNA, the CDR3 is TGTGCCAGCAGCTTAGAGATGATAGGGCTAAACATTCAGTACTTC. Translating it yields CASSLEMIGLNIQYF.

The CDR3 sequence: CASSQIGLAGTGELFF. DNA for the CDR3: TGTGCCAGCAGCCAAATCGGACTAGCGGGCACCGGGGAGCTGTTTTTT. This chain connects TRBV14 to TRBJ2-2, with 11 bases lining up with TRBD2. Germline V lookup: CDR1 SGHDN, CDR2 FVKESK. This CDR3 comprises 16 residues. J gave up 4 bases and V 2 bases, and 3 bases lay outside the gene matches.

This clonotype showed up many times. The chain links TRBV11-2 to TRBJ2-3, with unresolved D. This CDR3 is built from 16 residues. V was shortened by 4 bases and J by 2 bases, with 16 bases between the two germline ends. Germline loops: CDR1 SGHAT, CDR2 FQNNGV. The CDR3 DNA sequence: TGTGCCAGCAGCTCCGTTCGAGGAGACCACACAGATACGCAGTATTTT. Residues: CASSSVRGDHTDTQYF.

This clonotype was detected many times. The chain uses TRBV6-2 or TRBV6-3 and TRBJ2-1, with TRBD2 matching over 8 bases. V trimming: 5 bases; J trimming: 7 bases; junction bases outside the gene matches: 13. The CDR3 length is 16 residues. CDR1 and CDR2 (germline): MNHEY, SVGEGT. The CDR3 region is CASSQIAGRSKNEQFF. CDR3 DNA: TGTGCCAGCAGTCAAATAGCGGGAAGAAGTAAGAATGAGCAGTTCTTC.

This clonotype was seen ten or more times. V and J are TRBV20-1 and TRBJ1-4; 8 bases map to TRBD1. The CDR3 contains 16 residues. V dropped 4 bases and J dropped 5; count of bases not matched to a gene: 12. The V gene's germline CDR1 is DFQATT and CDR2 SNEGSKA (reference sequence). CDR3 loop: CSAIRQGQGSNEKLFF. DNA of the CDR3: TGCAGTGCTATCCGACAGGGGCAAGGGTCGAATGAAAAACTGTTTTTT.

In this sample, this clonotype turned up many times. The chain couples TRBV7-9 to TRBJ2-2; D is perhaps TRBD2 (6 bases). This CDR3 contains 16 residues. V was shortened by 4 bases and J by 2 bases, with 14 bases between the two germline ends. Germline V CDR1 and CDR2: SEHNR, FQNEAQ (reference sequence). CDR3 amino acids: CASSWEVWGNTGELFF. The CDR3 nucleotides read TGTGCCAGCAGCTGGGAGGTTTGGGGAAACACCGGGGAGCTGTTTTTT.

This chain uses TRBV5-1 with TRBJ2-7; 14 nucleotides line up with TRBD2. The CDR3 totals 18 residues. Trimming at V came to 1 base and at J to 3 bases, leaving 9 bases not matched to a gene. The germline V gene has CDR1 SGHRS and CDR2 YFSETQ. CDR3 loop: CASSLQGAGTSGSYEQYF. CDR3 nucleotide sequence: TGCGCCAGCAGCTTGCAGGGGGCCGGGACTAGCGGGAGCTACGAGCAGTACTTC.

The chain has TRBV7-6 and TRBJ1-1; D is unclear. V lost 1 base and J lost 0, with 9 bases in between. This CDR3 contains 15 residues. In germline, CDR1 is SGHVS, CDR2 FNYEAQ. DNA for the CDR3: TGTGCCAGCAGCTTAGAGCGAATCCTGAACACTGAAGCTTTCTTT. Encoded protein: CASSLERILNTEAFF.

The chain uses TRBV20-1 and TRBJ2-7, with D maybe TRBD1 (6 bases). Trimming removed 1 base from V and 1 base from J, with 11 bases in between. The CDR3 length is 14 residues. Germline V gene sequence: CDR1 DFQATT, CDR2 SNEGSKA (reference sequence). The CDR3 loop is CSARGNRASYEQYF. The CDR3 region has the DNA TGCAGTGCTAGAGGAAACAGGGCTTCCTACGAGCAGTACTTC.

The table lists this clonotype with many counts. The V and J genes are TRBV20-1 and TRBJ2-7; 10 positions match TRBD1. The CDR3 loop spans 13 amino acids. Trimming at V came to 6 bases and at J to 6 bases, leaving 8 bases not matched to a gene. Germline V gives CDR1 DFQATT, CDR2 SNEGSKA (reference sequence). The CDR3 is CSARKTGGGEQYF. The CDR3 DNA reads TGCAGTGCCAGAAAGACAGGGGGCGGCGAGCAGTACTTC.

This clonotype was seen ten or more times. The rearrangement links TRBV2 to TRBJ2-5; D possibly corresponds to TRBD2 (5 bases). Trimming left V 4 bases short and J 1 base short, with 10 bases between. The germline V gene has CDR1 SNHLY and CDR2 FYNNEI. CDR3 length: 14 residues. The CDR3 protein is CASSVGGRQETQYF. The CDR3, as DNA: TGTGCCAGCAGTGTCGGCGGGCGCCAAGAGACCCAGTACTTC.

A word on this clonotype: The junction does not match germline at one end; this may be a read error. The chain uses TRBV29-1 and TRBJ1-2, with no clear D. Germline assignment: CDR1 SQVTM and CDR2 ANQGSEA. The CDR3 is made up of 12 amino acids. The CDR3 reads CSVEVSDYGYTF. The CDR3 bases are TGCAGCGTCGAAGTTAGCGACTATGGCTACACCTTC.

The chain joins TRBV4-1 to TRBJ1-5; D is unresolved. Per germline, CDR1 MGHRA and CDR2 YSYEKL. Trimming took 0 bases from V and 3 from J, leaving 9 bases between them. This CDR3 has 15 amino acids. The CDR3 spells CASSQEGSFNQPQHF. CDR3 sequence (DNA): TGCGCCAGCAGCCAAGAAGGAAGTTTCAATCAGCCCCAGCATTTT.

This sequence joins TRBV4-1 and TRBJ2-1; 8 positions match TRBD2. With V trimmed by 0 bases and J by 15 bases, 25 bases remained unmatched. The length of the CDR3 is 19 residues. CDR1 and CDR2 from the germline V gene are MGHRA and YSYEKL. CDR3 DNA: TGCGCCAGCAGCCAAGAAGGGTTCGGGAGAGCGGGAGTTAATACAACGCCGTTCTTC. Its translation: CASSQEGFGRAGVNTTPFF.

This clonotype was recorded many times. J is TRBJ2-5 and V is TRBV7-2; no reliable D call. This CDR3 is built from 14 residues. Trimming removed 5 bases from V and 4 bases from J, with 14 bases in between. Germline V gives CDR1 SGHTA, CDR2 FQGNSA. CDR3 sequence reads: CASSPLAGPETQYF. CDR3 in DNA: TGTGCCAGCAGCCCACTGGCCGGGCCAGAGACCCAGTACTTC.

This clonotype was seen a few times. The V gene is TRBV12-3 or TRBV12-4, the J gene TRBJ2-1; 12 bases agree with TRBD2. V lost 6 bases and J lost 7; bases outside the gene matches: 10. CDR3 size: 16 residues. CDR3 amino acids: CASRSNLAGGLNEQFF. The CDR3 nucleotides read TGTGCCAGCAGAAGTAACCTAGCGGGAGGGCTGAATGAGCAGTTCTTC.

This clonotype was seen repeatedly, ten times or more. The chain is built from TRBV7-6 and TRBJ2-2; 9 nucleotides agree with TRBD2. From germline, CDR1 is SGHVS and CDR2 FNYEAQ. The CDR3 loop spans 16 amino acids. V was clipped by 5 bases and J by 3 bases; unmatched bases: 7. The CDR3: CASSVLAGADTGELFF. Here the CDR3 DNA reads TGTGCCAGCAGCGTATTAGCGGGAGCTGACACCGGGGAGCTGTTTTTT.

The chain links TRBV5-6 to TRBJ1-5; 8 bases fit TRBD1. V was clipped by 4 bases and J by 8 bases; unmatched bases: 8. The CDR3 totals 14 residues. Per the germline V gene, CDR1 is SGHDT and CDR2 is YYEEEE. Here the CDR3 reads CASSRTGSGKPQHF. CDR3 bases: TGTGCCAGCAGCCGGACAGGGAGCGGAAAGCCCCAGCATTTT. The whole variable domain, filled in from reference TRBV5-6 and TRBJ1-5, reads DAGVTQSPTHLIKTRGQQVTLRCSPKSGHDTVSWYQQALGQGPQFIFQYYEEEERQRGNFPDRFSGHQFPNYSSELNVNALLLGDSALYLCASSRTGSGKPQHFGDGTRLSIL.